The 10 T cell receptor beta chains reported below all come from one sample, sequenced in a study of blood T cell repertoires in COVID-19. Clones were read by immunoSEQ multiplex PCR, and TCRdb kept only the in-frame ones, dropping some. The sample includes about 180,000 clones, approximately 87% of them seen just once. Sequencing was carried out using peripheral blood. These receptor sequences come from a man in his 70s with active or convalescent COVID-19.

This clone has a handful of counts. This sequence joins TRBV7-8 and TRBJ1-5; tentatively, D is TRBD1 (5 bases). With 2 bases removed from V and 7 bases from J, the gap between germline ends came to 15 bases. The CDR3 consists of 15 residues. The V gene's germline CDR1 is SGHVS and CDR2 FQNEAQ. The CDR3 is CASSLLGRGAQPQHF. The CDR3, as DNA: TGTGCCAGCAGCTTATTAGGGAGGGGAGCCCAGCCCCAGCATTTT. Drawing the rest from reference TRBV7-8 and TRBJ1-5, the complete variable domain is GAGVSQSPRYKVAKRGQDVALRCDPISGHVSLFWYQQALGQGPEFLTYFQNEAQLDKSGLPSDRFFAERPEGSVSTLKIQRTQQEDSAVYLCASSLLGRGAQPQHFGDGTRLSIL.

The V call is TRBV18, the J call TRBJ1-5; the match to TRBD1 covers 7 bases. This CDR3 comprises 14 residues. V dropped 6 bases and J dropped 9; count of bases not matched to a gene: 11. The V gene's germline CDR1 is KGHSH and CDR2 LQKENI. This chain's CDR3 is CASSSGTAWGPQHF. The CDR3 DNA reads TGTGCCAGCTCTTCCGGGACAGCCTGGGGGCCCCAGCATTTT.

The chain recombines TRBV3-1 (or the pseudogene TRBV3-2) with TRBJ2-5, with TRBD1 matching 7 bases. Germline V gives CDR1 LGHDT, CDR2 YNNKEL (reference sequence). V lost 6 bases and J lost 1; bases outside the gene matches: 5. The CDR3 is 14 residues long. CDR3 loop: CASSLTGVQETQYF. CDR3 nucleotide sequence: TGTGCCAGCAGTCTTACAGGGGTCCAAGAGACCCAGTACTTC.

This sequence joins TRBV3-1 (or the pseudogene TRBV3-2) and TRBJ1-1; D remains unclear. V was trimmed by 4 bases and J by 5 bases, leaving 8 bases between them. CDR1 LGHDT and CDR2 YNNKEL come from the germline V gene (reference sequence). This CDR3 has 12 residues. The CDR3 protein is CASSPGVTEAFF. The DNA for the CDR3 is TGTGCCAGCAGCCCCGGGGTAACTGAAGCTTTCTTT.

The chain links TRBV7-2 to TRBJ2-7, with TRBD1 matching 10 bases. This CDR3 spans 16 amino acids. V shed 1 base, J shed 4 bases, and the junction held 7 bases outside the gene matches. Germline loops: CDR1 SGHTA, CDR2 FQGNSA. CDR3 sequence (DNA): TGTGCCAGCAGCTTAGTCCCGCCGGGACAGGGGTACGAGCAGTACTTC. Translation gives CASSLVPPGQGYEQYF.

The rearrangement uses TRBV27 and TRBJ1-4; the D is unclear. The CDR3 sequence is 15 residues long. V gave up 6 bases and J gave up 0 bases, with 11 bases separating them. The germline V gene encodes CDR1 MNHEY and CDR2 SMNVEV (reference sequence). The CDR3 here is CASSHFRATNEKLFF. The CDR3 DNA reads TGTGCCAGCAGCCACTTTCGGGCAACTAATGAAAAACTGTTTTTT.

The J gene is TRBJ2-5, the V gene TRBV2; possibly TRBD1 for D (5 bases). The germline CDR1 and CDR2 sequences are SNHLY and FYNNEI. V was clipped by 6 bases and J by 5 bases, with 10 bases between them. The CDR3 runs to 12 residues. CDR3 in amino acids: CASRTVLETQYF. CDR3 coding DNA: TGTGCCAGCAGGACAGTACTGGAGACCCAGTACTTC.

J is TRBJ1-5 and V is TRBV19; D ambiguous. Looked up from germline, CDR1 is LNHDA and CDR2 is SQIVND (reference sequence). Trimming removed 5 bases from V and 5 bases from J, with 16 bases in between. The CDR3 runs to 15 residues. This CDR3 is CASSPPGVGDQPQHF. The CDR3 bases are TGTGCCAGTAGTCCGCCCGGGGTAGGCGATCAGCCCCAGCATTTT.

CDR3 amino acids: CASSYTGQGASYGYTF. The DNA of the CDR3 is TGTGCCAGCAGTTACACCGGACAGGGGGCGAGCTATGGCTACACCTTC. The genes are TRBV6-6 and TRBJ1-2; 11 positions match TRBD1. The V segment lost 2 bases and the J segment 4 bases; nucleotides outside the gene matches: 6. This CDR3 has 16 amino acids. Germline assignment: CDR1 MNHNY and CDR2 SVGAGI (reference sequence).

Only one count was recorded for this clone. The chain recombines TRBV6-5 with TRBJ2-7, with 8 bases matching TRBD2. The J segment lost 6 bases and the V segment lost 2 bases, leaving 9 bases of the junction unmatched. The germline gives CDR1 MNHEY, CDR2 SVGAGI. The CDR3 totals 15 residues. DNA of the CDR3: TGTGCCAGCAGTTACCTCGGGGGGGACGGAGGCGAGCAGTACTTC. This sequence encodes CASSYLGGDGGEQYF.